Detailed here is one TCR beta chain. Assay: immunoSEQ multiplex PCR; the TCRdb copy retains only in-frame clones and omits some. This table has fewer than 90,000 clones, around 82% appearing once. The V gene lost 2 bases and the J gene lost 17 bases, with 16 bases spanning the gap. The CDR3 has 12 amino acids. Germline V gives CDR1 SGHRS, CDR2 YFSETQ. This entry is derived from a study of cytomegalovirus exposure and HLA in healthy donors. Material for sequencing was PBMCs. The chain uses TRBV5-1 and TRBJ1-4; possibly TRBD1 for D (5 bases). This TCR was sampled from a woman under 30 in good health and CMV-seropositive. CDR3 bases: TGCGCCAGCAGCTTCACGGGGGATGAATCCTTTTTT. This encodes CASSFTGDESFF.